The 26 T cell receptor beta chains reported below all come from one sample, sequenced in a study of T cells after yellow fever vaccination. Via MiXCR, TCRdb re-called the 5' RACE reads, giving one row per CDR3 protein. Counted here are about 160,000 distinct CDR3 sequences, 6% to 7.5% occurring once; the ten biggest clones make up around 2.3%. Sequences were derived from CD4+ T cells sorted from PBMCs, sampled 4 to 5 days after the first yellow fever vaccination. Receptors originate from a man between 18 and 35 years old who received the YFV17D yellow fever vaccine.

The chain couples TRBV18 to TRBJ1-2; 11 bases align to TRBD1. In germline, CDR1 is KGHSH, CDR2 LQKENI. The CDR3 contains 17 residues. Trimming cost V 3 bases and J 0 bases; bases outside gene matches: 6. The CDR3 DNA is TGTGCCAGCTCACCGTCCGGGACAGGGGGGGCTAACTATGGCTACACCTTC. This codes for CASSPSGTGGANYGYTF.

In this sample, this clonotype turned up many times. V is TRBV11-2 and J is TRBJ2-3; weak D call: TRBD2 (6 bases). The CDR3 is 14 amino acids. Per the germline V gene, CDR1 is SGHAT and CDR2 is FQNNGV. Trimming cost V 5 bases and J 2 bases, with 11 bases left between them. Here the CDR3 DNA reads TGTGCCAGCAGCAGGGACTTTGACACAGATACGCAGTATTTT. Protein sequence: CASSRDFDTDTQYF.

The chain links TRBV7-2 to TRBJ2-5; 10 positions agree with TRBD1. Germline V gene data show CDR1 as SGHTA and CDR2 as FQGNSA. This CDR3 contains 15 residues. With V trimmed by 2 bases and J by 5 bases, 5 bases remained unmatched. The DNA of the CDR3 is TGTGCCAGCAGCTTATATGGGACAGGGGCCGAGACCCAGTACTTC. Amino acid sequence: CASSLYGTGAETQYF.

J is TRBJ2-3 and V is TRBV7-2, with D tentatively TRBD2 (5 bases). The CDR3 covers 15 residues. Trimming took off 3 bases at V and 0 bases at J, with 10 bases between the two ends. Germline CDR1 SGHTA, CDR2 FQGNSA. The CDR3 sequence is CASSFPGISTDTQYF. The CDR3 coding sequence is TGTGCCAGCAGCTTTCCGGGGATCAGCACAGATACGCAGTATTTT.

The sample holds many counts of this clonotype. The chain links TRBV12-3 or TRBV12-4 to TRBJ1-3; D not certain. V was clipped by 7 bases and J by 4 bases, with 20 bases between them. The CDR3 sequence is 16 residues long. The CDR3 nucleotides read TGTGCCAGCACCTTTTTTGGGTCGCGCCGGGGAAACACCATATATTTT. It specifies CASTFFGSRRGNTIYF.

This clonotype was counted ten times or more. The chain employs TRBV5-1 and TRBJ1-1; a possible D gene is TRBD1 (6 bases). The germline V and J ends were trimmed by 6 bases and 6 bases, with 12 bases remaining between them. CDR3 length: 12 amino acids. Looked up from germline, CDR1 is SGHRS and CDR2 is YFSETQ. CDR3 nucleotides: TGCGCCAGCATTGGTGAGGGGGCTGAAGCTTTCTTT. Translation gives CASIGEGAEAFF.

This clonotype was seen at least ten times. The rearrangement links TRBV7-2 to TRBJ2-5; 9 bases align to TRBD1. The germline V gene encodes CDR1 SGHTA and CDR2 FQGNSA. The CDR3 length is 15 residues. Germline trimming cut 1 base from V and 3 bases from J; bases unmatched to any gene: 3. CDR3 DNA sequence: TGTGCCAGCAGCTTAGGCGGGACAGGGAAAGAGACCCAGTACTTC. Its translation: CASSLGGTGKETQYF.

The rearrangement joins TRBV19 to TRBJ2-3, with 8 bases fitting TRBD1. The trim removed 5 bases at V and 2 bases at J, leaving 9 bases unmatched. In germline, CDR1 is LNHDA, CDR2 SQIVND (reference sequence). This CDR3 has 16 residues. The CDR3: CASSGQGADFTDTQYF. CDR3 sequence (DNA): TGTGCCAGTAGTGGACAGGGCGCTGACTTCACAGATACGCAGTATTTT. The full variable domain, rest sourced from reference TRBV19 and TRBJ2-3, is DGGITQSPKYLFRKEGQNVTLSCEQNLNHDAMYWYRQDPGQGLRLIYYSQIVNDFQKGDIAEGYSVSREKKESFPLTVTSAQKNPTAFYLCASSGQGADFTDTQYFGPGTRLTVL.

This clonotype was seen repeatedly, ten times or more. The rearrangement uses TRBV14 and TRBJ2-1; unclear D gene. The CDR3 length is 16 residues. Germline V lookup: CDR1 SGHDN, CDR2 FVKESK. Trimming removed 2 bases at V and 5 bases at J, with 16 bases between. The CDR3 sequence is CASSQLGRGDNNEQFF. CDR3 in DNA: TGTGCCAGCAGCCAACTAGGTAGAGGTGATAACAATGAGCAGTTCTTC.

In its sample, this clonotype was seen a few times. V and J are TRBV29-1 and TRBJ1-2, with D perhaps TRBD1 (6 bases). Germline V gene sequence: CDR1 SQVTM, CDR2 ANQGSEA. This CDR3 is 12 amino acids long. V was clipped by 6 bases and J by 6 bases, with 14 bases between them. The CDR3 sequence: CSVVRTVDGYTF. For the CDR3, the DNA is TGCAGCGTAGTTCGGACAGTCGATGGCTACACCTTC.

This clonotype was counted at least ten times. Its ends do not fully match the called genes, so a read error is possible. V usage is TRBV25-1 and J usage is TRBJ2-7; TRBD1 or TRBD2 may be the D gene (5 bases each). The germline V gene encodes CDR1 MGHDK and CDR2 SYGVNS. The CDR3 is 11 amino acids. CDR3 in amino acids: CASSARGATDF. CDR3 DNA sequence: TGTGCCAGCAGTGCTCGAGGGGCAACAGACTTC.

This clonotype was recorded at least ten times. This chain uses TRBV6-6 with TRBJ1-2; TRBD1 matches 7 bases. The ends lost 7 bases at V and 5 bases at J; junction bases unmatched: 7. Germline values: CDR1 MNHNY, CDR2 SVGAGI (reference sequence). The CDR3 runs 13 residues. CDR3 bases: TGTGCCAGCACCCTGGGACAGTTGTATGGCTACACCTTC. It codes for CASTLGQLYGYTF.

This clonotype turned up a few times. V and J are TRBV7-3 and TRBJ2-3; 7 positions agree with TRBD1. The length of the CDR3 is 14 residues. CDR1 is SGHTA and CDR2 is FQGTGA in the germline V gene. The V segment lost 5 bases and the J segment 2 bases; nucleotides outside the gene matches: 4. The CDR3 bases are TGTGCCAGCAGCCCGGGGACAGCCACAGATACGCAGTATTTT. Protein product: CASSPGTATDTQYF.

This clonotype occurred many times. The rearrangement uses TRBV28 and TRBJ1-5; D gene ambiguous. The CDR3 is 15 amino acids. V was clipped by 5 bases and J by 0 bases, with 11 bases between them. Germline V lookup: CDR1 MDHEN, CDR2 SYDVKM. The CDR3 DNA sequence: TGTGCCAGCAGTCCACACGACGGTAGCAATCAGCCCCAGCATTTT. As protein: CASSPHDGSNQPQHF.

In this sample, this clonotype turned up many times. V is TRBV5-4 and J is TRBJ1-4; D is unclear. The CDR3 is made up of 16 amino acids. Germline-derived CDR1 and CDR2 are SGHNT and YYREEE (reference sequence). V lost 0 bases and J lost 7, with 16 bases in between. The CDR3 region is CASSLGGVSEFEKLFF. DNA for the CDR3: TGTGCCAGCAGCTTGGGGGGAGTCTCCGAATTTGAAAAACTGTTTTTT.

The V and J genes are TRBV6-1 and TRBJ1-6; D is undetermined. The V and J ends lost 4 bases and 0 bases respectively, with 10 bases between them. The CDR3 loop spans 16 amino acids. In germline, CDR1 is MNHNS, CDR2 SASEGT. CDR3 loop: CASSVGAASYNSPLHF. The CDR3 coding sequence is TGTGCCAGCAGTGTAGGCGCGGCCTCCTATAATTCACCCCTCCACTTT.

On this clonotype itself: One junction end does not reproduce the germline sequence, and a read error may be involved. The chain is built from TRBV7-7 and TRBJ2-5, with 11 bases matching TRBD2. The CDR3 contains 15 residues. Germline CDR1 SSHAT, CDR2 FNYEAQ (reference sequence). The CDR3 reads CASSRLAGTQETQYF. CDR3 sequence (DNA): TGTGCTAGCAGTCGACTAGCGGGGACACAAGAGACCCAGTACTTC. The full variable domain, with the rest looked up from reference TRBV7-7 and TRBJ2-5, is GAGVSQSPRYKVTKRGQDVTLRCDPISSHATLYWYQQALGQGPEFLTYFNYEAQPDKSGLPSDRFSAERPEGSISTLTIQRTEQRDSAMYRCASSRLAGTQETQYFGPGTRLLVL.

This clonotype has at least ten counts. The chain carries TRBV6-2 or TRBV6-3 and TRBJ1-2; D is unresolved. Germline lookup yields CDR1 MNHEY and CDR2 SVGEGT. The CDR3 runs 12 residues. V was clipped by 2 bases and J by 4 bases, with 5 bases between them. CDR3 in DNA: TGTGCCAGCAGTTACGCGGCCTATGGCTACACCTTC. This sequence encodes CASSYAAYGYTF.

The CDR3 is CASSSGGLAGNEQFF. CDR3 bases: TGTGCCAGCAGCTCGGGGGGGCTAGCGGGTAATGAGCAGTTCTTC. The V gene is TRBV5-4, the J gene TRBJ2-1; 8 nucleotides align to TRBD2. This CDR3 has 15 amino acids. The V gene's germline CDR1 is SGHNT and CDR2 YYREEE (reference sequence). V gave up 3 bases and J gave up 7 bases; unmatched junction bases: 9.

This clonotype has just a few counts. The chain has TRBV2 and TRBJ2-7; D is possibly TRBD1 (5 bases). V gave up 4 bases and J gave up 6 bases, with 13 bases separating them. The germline CDR1 and CDR2 sequences are SNHLY and FYNNEI. The CDR3 extends over 13 amino acids. CDR3 DNA: TGTGCCAGCAGTGTGCAACTCAGGGCCGAGCAGTACTTC. Its protein product is CASSVQLRAEQYF.

There are many counts of this clonotype. V is TRBV20-1 and J is TRBJ2-5; D gene ambiguous. Germline CDR1 reads DFQATT; CDR2 reads SNEGSKA (reference sequence). The CDR3 runs 14 residues. The germline V and J ends were trimmed by 3 bases and 2 bases, with 13 bases remaining between them. This CDR3 is CSASTWRTQETQYF. The DNA of the CDR3 is TGCAGTGCTAGTACTTGGCGGACGCAAGAGACCCAGTACTTC.

This clonotype was seen repeatedly, ten times or more. CDR3 sequence: CASSPIRSTDTQYF. The CDR3 DNA is TGTGCCAGCAGCCCCATCCGTAGCACAGATACGCAGTATTTT. The chain has TRBV11-2 and TRBJ2-3; no reliable D call. V shed 5 bases and J shed 0 bases, with 9 bases lying between them. Germline lookup yields CDR1 SGHAT and CDR2 FQNNGV. The CDR3 runs to 14 residues.

The rearrangement links TRBV4-3 to TRBJ2-2; TRBD1 might be the D (5 bases). Looked up from germline, CDR1 is LGHNA and CDR2 is YSLEER. The CDR3 is 16 residues long. The ends were cut back, 0 bases at V and 7 bases at J, with 15 bases in the middle. CDR3 sequence: CASSQDRKGRNGELFF. Written as DNA, the CDR3 is TGCGCCAGCAGCCAAGATCGAAAGGGGCGAAACGGGGAGCTGTTTTTT.

This clonotype was picked up a small number of times. The V gene is TRBV5-1, the J gene TRBJ2-7; D is possibly TRBD1 or TRBD2 (5 bases each). This CDR3 region has 15 residues. Trimming removed 0 bases at V and 4 bases at J, with 14 bases between. The V gene's germline CDR1 is SGHRS and CDR2 YFSETQ. The DNA of the CDR3 is TGCGCCAGCAGCTTGGACCCCGGGACGGAATACGAGCAGTACGTC. Amino acid sequence: CASSLDPGTEYEQYV.

This clonotype showed up many times. The chain joins TRBV5-1 to TRBJ1-5; TRBD1 matches at 7 bases. The CDR3 is made up of 15 amino acids. Trimming cost V 4 bases and J 4 bases; bases outside gene matches: 8. Germline loops: CDR1 SGHRS, CDR2 YFSETQ. In DNA form, the CDR3 reads TGCGCCAGCAGCGCAACAGGGGCGGGGAATCAGCCCCAGCATTTT. It specifies CASSATGAGNQPQHF. Together with reference TRBV5-1 and TRBJ1-5, the CDR3 gives the full variable domain: KAGVTQTPRYLIKTRGQQVTLSCSPISGHRSVSWYQQTPGQGLQFLFEYFSETQRNKGNFPGRFSGRQFSNSRSEMNVSTLELGDSALYLCASSATGAGNQPQHFGDGTRLSIL.

This clonotype was counted a few times. CDR3 nucleotides: TGCGCCAGCAGCTTGGCCTTTCAGACCTACACCGGGGAGCTGTTTTTT. Translated, it gives CASSLAFQTYTGELFF. The chain joins TRBV5-1 to TRBJ2-2; no clear D gene. This CDR3 has 16 amino acids. Trimming cost V 0 bases and J 3 bases, with 12 bases left between them. Germline values: CDR1 SGHRS, CDR2 YFSETQ.